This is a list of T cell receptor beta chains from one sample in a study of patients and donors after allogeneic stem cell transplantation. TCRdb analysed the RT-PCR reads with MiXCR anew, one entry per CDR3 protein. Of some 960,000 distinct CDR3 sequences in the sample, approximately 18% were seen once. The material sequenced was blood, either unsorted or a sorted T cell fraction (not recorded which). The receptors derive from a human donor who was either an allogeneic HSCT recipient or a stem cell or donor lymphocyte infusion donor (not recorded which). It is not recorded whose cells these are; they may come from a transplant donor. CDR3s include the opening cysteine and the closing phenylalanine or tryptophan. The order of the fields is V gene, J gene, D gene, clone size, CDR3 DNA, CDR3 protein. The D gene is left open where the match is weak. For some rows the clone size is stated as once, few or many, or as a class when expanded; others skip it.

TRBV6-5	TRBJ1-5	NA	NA	TGTGCCAGCAGTTACACGACAGATAGCAATCAGCCCCAGCATTTT	CASSYTTDSNQPQHF
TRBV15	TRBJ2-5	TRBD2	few	TGTGCCACCAGCGTTAGCGGGAGCGACGAGACCCAGTACTTC	CATSVSGSDETQYF
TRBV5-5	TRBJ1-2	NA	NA	TGTGCCAGCACCCCGGGGCTTCAGCACGGCTACACCTTC	CASTPGLQHGYTF
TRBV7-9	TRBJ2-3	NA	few	TGTGCCAGCAGCCGTACCGTCCCCGACTTCACAGATACGCAGTATTTT	CASSRTVPDFTDTQYF
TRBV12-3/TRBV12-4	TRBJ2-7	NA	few	TGTGCCAGCAGTTCCCTGGACGGGGCAAACTACGAGCAGTACTTC	CASSSLDGANYEQYF
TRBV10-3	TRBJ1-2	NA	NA	TGTGCCATCAGTGAAGTAGTGAAAGAAGGCTACACCTTC	CAISEVVKEGYTF
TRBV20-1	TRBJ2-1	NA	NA	TGCAGTGCTAGAGATACTAGGTCGCTGTTCTTC	CSARDTRSLFF
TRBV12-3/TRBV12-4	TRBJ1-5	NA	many	TGTGCCAGCAGTTTATCCGGGGTTAGCAATCAGCCCCAGCATTTT	CASSLSGVSNQPQHF
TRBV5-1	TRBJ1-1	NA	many	TGCGCCAGCAGCCAGAGGGGAGGGAACACTGAAGCTTTCTTT	CASSQRGGNTEAFF
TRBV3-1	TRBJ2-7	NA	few	TGTGCCAGCAGCCGGCGGGGAAACTACGAGCAGTACTTC	CASSRRGNYEQYF
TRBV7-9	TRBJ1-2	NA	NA	TGTGCCAGCAGCTTAGGATCTGGGGTCGGGACCTTTTATGGCTACACCTTC	CASSLGSGVGTFYGYTF
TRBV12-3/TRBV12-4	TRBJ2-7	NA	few	TGTGCCAGCAGTTTATCCATCGACAGTACCTACGAGCAGTACTTC	CASSLSIDSTYEQYF
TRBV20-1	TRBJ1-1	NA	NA	TGCAGTGCCCTAAAGGGACCCATGAACACTGAAGCTTTCTTT	CSALKGPMNTEAFF
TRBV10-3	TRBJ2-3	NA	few	TGTGCCATCAGGGACAGTCCCACAGATACGCAGTATTTT	CAIRDSPTDTQYF
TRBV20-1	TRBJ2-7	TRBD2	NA	TGCAGTGCTAGAGACCCGGGACTAGCGGGTTACGAGCAGTACTTC	CSARDPGLAGYEQYF
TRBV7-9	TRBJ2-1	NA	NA	TGTGCCAGCAGCTCCGGGGACCCCCGGAATGAGCAGTTCTTC	CASSSGDPRNEQFF
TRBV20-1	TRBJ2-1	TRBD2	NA	TGCAGTGCCCCGATAGCGGGAGGGCCTAGGAATGAGCAGTTCTTC	CSAPIAGGPRNEQFF
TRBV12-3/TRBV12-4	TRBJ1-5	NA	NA	TGTGCCAGCAGCCCCGACTCATATAGCAATCAGCCCCAGCATTTT	CASSPDSYSNQPQHF
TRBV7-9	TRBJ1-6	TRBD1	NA	TGTGCCAGCGCGTGGACAGGGGGAATTAATTCACCCCTCCACTTT	CASAWTGGINSPLHF
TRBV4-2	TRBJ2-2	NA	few	TGTGCCAGCAGCCAAGCTACCCCCCGAGCCGGGGAGCTGTTTTTT	CASSQATPRAGELFF
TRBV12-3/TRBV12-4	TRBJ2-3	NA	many	TGTGCCAGCAGTCGCACAGATACGCAGTATTTT	CASSRTDTQYF
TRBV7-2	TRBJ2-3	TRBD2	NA	TGTGCCAGCAGCTTTAGCGGGGGGGAGTGGTCTACGCAGTATTTT	CASSFSGGEWSTQYF
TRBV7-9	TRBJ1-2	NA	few	TGTGCCAACAGTCCCGGCTACACCTTC	CANSPGYTF
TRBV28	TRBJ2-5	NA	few	TGTGCCAGCAGCTCCCCCCGAGGGACCGCCCAAGAGACCCAGTACTTC	CASSSPRGTAQETQYF
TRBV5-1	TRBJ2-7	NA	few	TGCGCCAGCAGCTTGGATCAGGGGAGGGCCGAGCAGTACTTC	CASSLDQGRAEQYF
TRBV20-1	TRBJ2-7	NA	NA	TGCAGTGCTAACGACGCCTACGAGCAGTACTTC	CSANDAYEQYF
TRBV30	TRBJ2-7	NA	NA	TGTGCCTGGAGTGTAAAGGACTCCAGTTCCTACGAGCAGTACTTC	CAWSVKDSSSYEQYF
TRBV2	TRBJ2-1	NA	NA	TGTGCCAGCGGAGAGGTCCGAACCTACAATGAGCAGTTCTTC	CASGEVRTYNEQFF
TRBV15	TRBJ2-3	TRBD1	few	TGTGCCACCAGCAGAGCCGGGACAGGGAGGGATGTTGATACGCAGTATTTT	CATSRAGTGRDVDTQYF
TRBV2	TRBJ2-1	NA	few	TGTGCCAGCGCCCCAACCCGGGAGCGAGAGCAGTTCTTC	CASAPTREREQFF
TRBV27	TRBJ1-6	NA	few	TGTGCCAGCAGTTTAGCACCTAGCTCCTATAATTCACCCCTCCACTTT	CASSLAPSSYNSPLHF
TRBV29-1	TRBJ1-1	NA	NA	TGCAGCGTTGAAGATGACTGGGGCAGGGAGAACACTGAAGCTTTCTTT	CSVEDDWGRENTEAFF
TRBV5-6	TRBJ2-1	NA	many	TGTGCCAGCAGCTTGAATAGGGCTAGTGAGCAGTTCTTC	CASSLNRASEQFF
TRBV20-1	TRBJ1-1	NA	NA	TGCAGTGCTAGAGGGGCGGACCATGGGTCCACTGAAGCTTTCTTT	CSARGADHGSTEAFF
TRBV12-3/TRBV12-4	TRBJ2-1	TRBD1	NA	TGTGCCAGCAGCTCAAACAGGGGTCTCGATGAGCAGTTCTTC	CASSSNRGLDEQFF
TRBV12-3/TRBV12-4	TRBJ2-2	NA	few	TGTGCCAGCAGTTTGGACAGTTACCAGAACACCGGGGAGCTGTTTTTT	CASSLDSYQNTGELFF
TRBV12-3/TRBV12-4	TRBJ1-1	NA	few	TGTGCCAGCAGTTTAAACAGAATAGTCACTGAAGCTTTCTTT	CASSLNRIVTEAFF
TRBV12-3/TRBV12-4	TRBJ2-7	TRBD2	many	TGTGCCAGCAAGGCGGGACTAGCGCACGAGCAGTACTTC	CASKAGLAHEQYF
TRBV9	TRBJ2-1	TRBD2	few	TGTGCCAGCAGCGCCCGACGGACTAGCTACAATGAGCAGTTCTTC	CASSARRTSYNEQFF
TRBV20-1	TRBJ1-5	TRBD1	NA	TGCAGTGCTAGAGACCCCTCGACAGGGTATCAGCCCCAGCATTTT	CSARDPSTGYQPQHF
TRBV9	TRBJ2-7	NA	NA	TGTGCCAGCACCCCAAAGGAAGGGCCCACCTACGAGCAGTACTTC	CASTPKEGPTYEQYF
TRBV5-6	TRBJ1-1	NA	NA	TGTGCCAGCAGCTTGCTGAGACAGGTGAACACTGAAGCTTTCTTT	CASSLLRQVNTEAFF
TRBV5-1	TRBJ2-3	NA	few	TGCGCCAGCAGCTTGGCCACCGACACAGATACGCAGTATTTT	CASSLATDTDTQYF
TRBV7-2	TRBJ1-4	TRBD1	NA	TGTGCCAGCAGCCCCACATCCAGGGGGGAGAAACTGTTTTTT	CASSPTSRGEKLFF
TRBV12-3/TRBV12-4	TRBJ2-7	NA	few	TGTGCCAGCAGTTTTTTCGAACGACTCTCCTACGAGCAGTACTTC	CASSFFERLSYEQYF